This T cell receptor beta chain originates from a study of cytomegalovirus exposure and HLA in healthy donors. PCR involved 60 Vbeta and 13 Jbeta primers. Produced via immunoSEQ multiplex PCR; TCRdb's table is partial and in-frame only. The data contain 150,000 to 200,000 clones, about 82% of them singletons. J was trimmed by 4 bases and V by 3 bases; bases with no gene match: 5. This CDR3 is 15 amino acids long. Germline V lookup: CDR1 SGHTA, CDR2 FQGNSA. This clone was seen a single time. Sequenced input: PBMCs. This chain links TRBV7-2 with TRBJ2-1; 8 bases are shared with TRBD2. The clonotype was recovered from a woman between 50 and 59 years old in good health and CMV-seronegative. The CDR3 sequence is CASSLRLATYNEQFF. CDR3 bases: TGTGCCAGCAGCTTGCGACTAGCGACATACAATGAGCAGTTCTTC. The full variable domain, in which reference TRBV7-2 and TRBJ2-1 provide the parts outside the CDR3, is GAGVSQSPSNKVTEKGKDVELRCDPISGHTALYWYRQSLGQGLEFLIYFQGNSAPDKSGLPSDRFSAERTGGSVSTLTIQRTQQEDSAVYLCASSLRLATYNEQFFGPGTRLTVL.